This T cell receptor beta chain was sequenced during a study of blood T cells in healthy people across ages. A second PCR of about 7 to 12 cycles used a sample-barcoded 5' primer and a J-beta primer mix. Using its own MiXCR run on the 5' RACE reads, TCRdb lists one record per CDR3 protein. Found here are about 700,000 distinct CDR3 sequences, about 34% of them singletons; the top ten hold approximately 15%. V dropped 0 bases and J dropped 2 bases, with 11 bases sitting between them. The CDR3 loop spans 16 amino acids. With regard to this clonotype: The antigen is undetermined.

Study-wide points: Diversity of TCR beta per million T cells declined in a roughly linear way with age.

The TCR was taken from an elderly woman in good health. Sequenced material: blood. V usage is TRBV12-3 or TRBV12-4 and J usage is TRBJ2-1; D possibly corresponds to TRBD2 (5 bases). The CDR3 region has the DNA TGTGCCAGCAGTTTAGCCAGCGGTTTTACCTACAATGAGCAGTTCTTC. Amino acids: CASSLASGFTYNEQFF.